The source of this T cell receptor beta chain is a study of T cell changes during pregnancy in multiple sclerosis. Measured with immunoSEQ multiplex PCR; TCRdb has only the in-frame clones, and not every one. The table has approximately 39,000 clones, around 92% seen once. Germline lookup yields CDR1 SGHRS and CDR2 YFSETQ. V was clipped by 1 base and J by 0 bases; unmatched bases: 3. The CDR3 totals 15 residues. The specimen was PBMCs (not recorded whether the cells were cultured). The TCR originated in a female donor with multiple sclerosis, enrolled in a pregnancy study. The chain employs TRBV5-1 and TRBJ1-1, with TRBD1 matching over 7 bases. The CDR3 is CASSLSGGLNTEAFF. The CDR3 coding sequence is TGCGCCAGCAGCTTGTCAGGGGGATTGAACACTGAAGCTTTCTTT.